In this sample, the clone carrying this T cell receptor beta chain turned up a few times. What it binds is unknown. This record belongs to a study of T cells in Graves' hyperthyroidism and ophthalmopathy. Study overall: Once the initial diagnosis was made, peripheral blood was obtained before any treatment.

CDR3 size: 16 residues. Trimming at V came to 5 bases and at J to 6 bases, leaving 9 bases not matched to a gene. Regions amplified from RNA transcripts were the TCR beta CDR3 regions. HTBI primers drove first-round RT-PCR of the TCR CDR3. TCRdb re-derived calls from the multiplex PCR reads in MiXCR, one entry per CDR3 protein. Of fewer than 650,000 distinct CDR3 sequences listed, 14% are singletons. Overall study results and limits: Blood samples included most of the expanded thyroid clonotypes exceeding 0.001.

The rearrangement joins TRBV12-3 or TRBV12-4 to TRBJ1-6; 8 bases are a match to TRBD1. The material sequenced was blood. The TCR comes from a woman aged 18-29 years with Graves' ophthalmopathy. CDR3 nucleotide sequence: TGTGCCAGCAGTCCCCCCGGACAGGGACCTAATTCACCCCTCCACTTT. It is translated as CASSPPGQGPNSPLHF.